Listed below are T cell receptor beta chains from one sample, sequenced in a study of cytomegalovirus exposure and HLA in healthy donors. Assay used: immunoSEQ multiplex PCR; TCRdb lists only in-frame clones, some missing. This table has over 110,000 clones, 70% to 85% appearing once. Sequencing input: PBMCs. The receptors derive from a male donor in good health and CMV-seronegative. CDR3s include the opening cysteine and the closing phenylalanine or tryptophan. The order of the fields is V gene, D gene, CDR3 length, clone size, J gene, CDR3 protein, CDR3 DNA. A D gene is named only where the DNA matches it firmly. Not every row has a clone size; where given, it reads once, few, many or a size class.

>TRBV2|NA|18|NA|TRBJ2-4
CASSEAATRVGDKNIQYF
TGTGCCAGCAGTGAGGCCGCGACTAGAGTGGGTGACAAAAACATTCAGTACTTC
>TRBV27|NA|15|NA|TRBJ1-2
CASSLFAASNYGYTF
TGTGCCAGCAGTTTATTCGCGGCTTCTAACTATGGCTACACCTTC
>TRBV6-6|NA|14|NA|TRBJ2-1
CASSHTRRVHEQFF
TGTGCCAGCAGCCACACGAGGCGAGTTCATGAGCAGTTCTTC
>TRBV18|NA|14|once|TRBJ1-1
CASSPTLMNTEAFF
TGTGCCAGCTCACCAACATTGATGAACACTGAAGCTTTCTTT
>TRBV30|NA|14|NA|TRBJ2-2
CAWSVIGFTGELFF
TGTGCCTGGAGTGTGATCGGGTTCACCGGGGAGCTGTTTTTT
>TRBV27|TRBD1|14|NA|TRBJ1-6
CASSVQGDNSPLHF
TGTGCCAGCAGTGTCCAGGGGGATAATTCACCCCTCCACTTT
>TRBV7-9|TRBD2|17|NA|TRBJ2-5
CASSLAGAGGEQETQYF
TGTGCCAGCAGCTTAGCGGGCGCGGGAGGGGAGCAAGAGACCCAGTACTTC
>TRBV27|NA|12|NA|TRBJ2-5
CASSPSGETQYF
TGTGCCAGCAGTCCCTCGGGAGAGACCCAGTACTTC
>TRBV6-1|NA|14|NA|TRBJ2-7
CASSERGTTYEQYF
TGTGCCAGCAGTGAACGGGGTACCACCTACGAGCAGTACTTC
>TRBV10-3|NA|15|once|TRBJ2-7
CAISEKLLSSYEQYF
TGTGCCATCAGTGAAAAACTTTTGAGCTCCTACGAGCAGTACTTC
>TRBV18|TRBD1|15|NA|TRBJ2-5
CASSPVRTGQETQYF
TGTGCCAGCTCACCAGTTCGGACAGGACAAGAGACCCAGTACTTC
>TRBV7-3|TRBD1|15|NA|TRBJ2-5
CASSMGTGVQETQYF
TGTGCCAGCAGCATGGGAACAGGGGTTCAAGAGACCCAGTACTTC
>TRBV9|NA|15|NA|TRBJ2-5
CASSVDGSSEETQYF
TGTGCCAGCAGCGTAGACGGGAGCTCCGAAGAGACCCAGTACTTC
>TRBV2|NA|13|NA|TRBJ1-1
CASSVMWNTEAFF
TGTGCCAGCAGTGTAATGTGGAACACTGAAGCTTTCTTT
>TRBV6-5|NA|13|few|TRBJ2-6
CASSSSGANVLTF
TGTGCCAGCAGTTCTTCTGGGGCCAACGTCCTGACTTTC
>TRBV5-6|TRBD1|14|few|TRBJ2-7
CASSVGTAEYEQYF
TGTGCCAGCAGCGTGGGGACAGCCGAATACGAGCAGTACTTC
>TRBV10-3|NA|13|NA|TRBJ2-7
CAIRQAQTYEQYF
TGTGCCATCAGGCAGGCCCAAACCTACGAGCAGTACTTC
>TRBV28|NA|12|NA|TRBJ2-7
CASTGRSYEQYF
TGTGCCAGCACAGGCCGAAGCTACGAGCAGTACTTC
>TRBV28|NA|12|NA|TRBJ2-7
CASSFAGNEQYF
TGTGCCAGCAGTTTTGCCGGTAACGAGCAGTACTTC
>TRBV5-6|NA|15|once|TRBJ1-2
CASSLASQGRHGYTF
TGTGCCAGCAGCTTGGCCTCGCAGGGCCGACACGGCTACACCTTC
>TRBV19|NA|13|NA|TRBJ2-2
CASNPGMSGELFF
TGTGCCAGTAACCCGGGGATGTCCGGGGAGCTGTTTTTT
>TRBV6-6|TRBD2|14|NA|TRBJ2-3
CASTLGLAATTQYF
TGTGCCAGCACCCTAGGGCTAGCGGCGACTACGCAGTATTTT
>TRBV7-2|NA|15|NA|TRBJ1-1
CASSPWAALNTEAFF
TGTGCCAGCAGCCCGTGGGCAGCCTTGAACACTGAAGCTTTCTTT
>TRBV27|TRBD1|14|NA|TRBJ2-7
CATGSGTVSYEQYF
TGTGCCACCGGGTCAGGGACAGTATCCTACGAGCAGTACTTC
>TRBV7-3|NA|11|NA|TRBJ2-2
CASGVAGELFF
TGTGCCAGCGGAGTAGCCGGGGAGCTGTTTTTT
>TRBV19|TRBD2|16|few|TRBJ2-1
CASSRRLAGDYNEQFF
TGTGCCAGTAGTAGAAGACTAGCGGGAGACTACAATGAGCAGTTCTTC
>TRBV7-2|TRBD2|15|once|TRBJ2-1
CASSLTSGQYNEQFF
TGTGCCAGCAGCCTCACTAGCGGGCAATACAATGAGCAGTTCTTC
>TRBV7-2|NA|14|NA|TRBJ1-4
CASSLYSPNEKLFF
TGTGCCAGCAGCTTATACAGTCCCAATGAAAAACTGTTTTTT
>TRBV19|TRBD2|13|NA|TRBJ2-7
CASSLTSLYEQYF
TGTGCCAGTAGTCTGACTAGCCTCTACGAGCAGTACTTC
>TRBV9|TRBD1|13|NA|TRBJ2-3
CASSPGGADTQYF
TGTGCCAGCAGCCCAGGGGGCGCAGATACGCAGTATTTT
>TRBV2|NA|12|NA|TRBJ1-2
CASAYGGFGYTF
TGTGCCAGCGCGTACGGGGGTTTTGGCTACACCTTC
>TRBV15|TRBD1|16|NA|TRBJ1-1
CATSKPLGTGNTEAFF
TGTGCCACCAGCAAACCTCTTGGGACAGGGAACACTGAAGCTTTCTTT
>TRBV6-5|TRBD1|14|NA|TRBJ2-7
CASSPTGTVYEQYF
TGTGCCAGCAGCCCTACCGGGACAGTCTACGAGCAGTACTTC
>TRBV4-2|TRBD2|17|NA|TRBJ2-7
CASSQGSWAGVPYEQYF
TGTGCCAGCAGCCAAGGGTCGTGGGCGGGAGTCCCCTACGAGCAGTACTTC
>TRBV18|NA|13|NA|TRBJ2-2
CASSPPSAGELFF
TGTGCCAGCTCACCCCCCTCCGCCGGGGAGCTGTTTTTT
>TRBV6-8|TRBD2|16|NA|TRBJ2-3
CASIPLTGGDTDTQYF
TGTGCCAGCATCCCCTTGACGGGGGGTGACACAGATACGCAGTATTTT
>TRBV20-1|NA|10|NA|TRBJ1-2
CSANRDGYTF
TGCAGTGCCAACAGGGATGGCTACACCTTC
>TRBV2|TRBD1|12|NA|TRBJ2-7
CASKQGMGEQYF
TGTGCCAGCAAACAGGGGATGGGGGAGCAGTACTTC
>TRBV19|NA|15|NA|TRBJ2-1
CASSPAPGLLNEQFF
TGTGCCAGTAGTCCCGCGCCGGGACTCCTAAATGAGCAGTTCTTC